The 32 T cell receptor beta chains presented below share a single source sample, sequenced in a study of blood T cell repertoires in COVID-19. Produced via immunoSEQ multiplex PCR; TCRdb's table is partial and in-frame only. The data contain 150,000 or so clones, about 80% of them singletons. The sequenced material came from PBMCs or T cells enriched from blood (not recorded which). The receptors here all came from a woman aged 55-75 years who had recovered from COVID-19.

In its sample, this clone was seen a few times. The chain recombines TRBV5-1 with TRBJ1-5; TRBD1 might be the D (6 bases). The V and J ends lost 4 bases and 3 bases respectively, with 11 bases between them. CDR3 size: 14 residues. Germline V CDR1 and CDR2: SGHRS, YFSETQ. The CDR3 nucleotides read TGCGCCAGCAGCGAAACAGGGCACAATCAGCCCCAGCATTTT. It is translated as CASSETGHNQPQHF.

The V and J genes are TRBV7-3 and TRBJ1-1, with D possibly matching TRBD1 (5 bases). From germline, CDR1 is SGHTA and CDR2 FQGTGA. CDR3 length equals 11 residues. V was trimmed by 3 bases and J by 9 bases, leaving 8 bases between them. CDR3: CASSLGGKAFF. As DNA, the CDR3 is TGTGCCAGCAGCTTGGGGGGGAAAGCTTTCTTT. Drawing the rest from reference TRBV7-3 and TRBJ1-1, the complete variable domain is GAGVSQTPSNKVTEKGKYVELRCDPISGHTALYWYRQSLGQGPEFLIYFQGTGAADDSGLPNDRFFAVRPEGSVSTLKIQRTERGDSAVYLCASSLGGKAFFGQGTRLTVV.

This clone was counted a single time. The chain couples TRBV10-3 to TRBJ1-2; D is possibly TRBD1 (6 bases). CDR1 ENHRY and CDR2 SYGVKD come from the germline V gene. V lost 6 bases, J lost 2 bases, and 16 bases lay in between. This CDR3 spans 15 amino acids. The CDR3 sequence: CAIRAVGDTNYGYTF. CDR3 DNA sequence: TGTGCCATCAGGGCGGTAGGGGACACGAACTATGGCTACACCTTC.

This chain links TRBV24-1 with TRBJ2-2, with 9 positions matching TRBD1. This CDR3 is 14 amino acids long. Trimming at V came to 10 bases and at J to 2 bases, leaving 4 bases not matched to a gene. Germline lookup yields CDR1 KGHDR and CDR2 SFDVKD. The CDR3 region has the DNA TGTGCCACAGCGGGACAGGGTAACACCGGGGAGCTGTTTTTT. Translating it yields CATAGQGNTGELFF.

V is TRBV11-2 and J is TRBJ1-1; 7 bases agree with TRBD1. There are 14 residues in the CDR3. The trim removed 3 bases at V and 3 bases at J, leaving 4 bases unmatched. Germline V gene lookup returns CDR1 SGHAT and CDR2 FQNNGV. In DNA form, the CDR3 reads TGTGCCAGCAGCTTCTCAGGGGGAGACACTGAAGCTTTCTTT. Its translation is CASSFSGGDTEAFF.

The chain is built from TRBV12-3 or TRBV12-4 and TRBJ2-1, with a tentative D call TRBD1 (5 bases). The CDR3 is made up of 12 amino acids. Trimming cost V 7 bases and J 9 bases, with 13 bases left between them. CDR3 sequence: CASNQGVAEQFF. CDR3 bases: TGTGCCAGCAACCAGGGTGTTGCTGAGCAGTTCTTC.

This clone was seen a few times. V and J are TRBV3-1 (or the pseudogene TRBV3-2) and TRBJ1-5, with D possibly matching TRBD1 (5 bases). V lost 4 bases and J lost 5, with 15 bases in between. The germline V gene has CDR1 LGHDT and CDR2 YNNKEL (reference sequence). The CDR3 loop spans 15 amino acids. The DNA of the CDR3 is TGTGCCAGCAGCCCGTCTGGGAGGGGCTATCAGCCCCAGCATTTT. Protein product: CASSPSGRGYQPQHF.

This clone was counted between two and nine times. The rearrangement joins TRBV9 to TRBJ1-6, with D tentatively TRBD1 (6 bases). CDR3 length: 16 amino acids. The V end was cut by 3 bases, the J end by 6 bases, with 16 bases between. The germline V gene has CDR1 SGDLS and CDR2 YYNGEE. CDR3 DNA: TGTGCCAGCAGCGCAGGTACAGGGTCCGCTAATTCACCCCTCCACTTT. Residues: CASSAGTGSANSPLHF.

The gene calls are TRBV7-2 and TRBJ2-3, with 11 bases that match TRBD2. The V gene's germline CDR1 is SGHTA and CDR2 FQGNSA. This CDR3 comprises 15 residues. V dropped 5 bases and J dropped 9; count of bases not matched to a gene: 10. The CDR3 spells CASSISGGARDTQYF. Written as DNA, the CDR3 is TGTGCCAGCAGCATTAGCGGGGGGGCGAGGGACACGCAGTATTTT. Complete variable domain (other parts from reference TRBV7-2 and TRBJ2-3): GAGVSQSPSNKVTEKGKDVELRCDPISGHTALYWYRQSLGQGLEFLIYFQGNSAPDKSGLPSDRFSAERTGGSVSTLTIQRTQQEDSAVYLCASSISGGARDTQYFGPGTRLTVL.

The chain carries TRBV29-1 and TRBJ2-2; D is perhaps TRBD1 (6 bases). The CDR3 consists of 13 residues. CDR1 and CDR2 (germline): SQVTM, ANQGSEA. Trimming stripped 5 bases from V and 2 bases from J, with 9 bases between. The CDR3 nucleotides are TGCAGCGTTTGGACAGCCAACACCGGGGAGCTGTTTTTT. As protein: CSVWTANTGELFF.

This clone was recorded a few times. The chain links TRBV2 to TRBJ1-1; D is possibly TRBD1 (5 bases). The germline CDR1 and CDR2 sequences are SNHLY and FYNNEI. V gave up 2 bases and J gave up 2 bases, with 15 bases separating them. This CDR3 is 16 amino acids long. CDR3 DNA: TGTGCCAGCAGTGAAAGGGGAAACATTTTTAACACTGAAGCTTTCTTT. Its translation: CASSERGNIFNTEAFF.

This clone appeared a single time. The sample contains more than one DNA sequence encoding this CDR3. V usage is TRBV18 and J usage is TRBJ2-3; TRBD1 agrees at 10 bases. Germline V gene sequence: CDR1 KGHSH, CDR2 LQKENI. The V segment lost 2 bases and the J segment 3 bases; nucleotides outside the gene matches: 2. The CDR3 spans 15 residues. The CDR3 DNA reads TGTGCCAGCTCACCAGACAGGGGGCATACAGATACGCAGTATTTT. Translating it yields CASSPDRGHTDTQYF.

V is TRBV25-1 and J is TRBJ2-2, with a tentative D call TRBD1 (5 bases). V was shortened by 5 bases and J by 6 bases, with 10 bases between the two germline ends. The CDR3 has 13 residues. CDR1 MGHDK and CDR2 SYGVNS come from the germline V gene. CDR3 in DNA: TGTGCCAGCAGTACAGGCGGCGCCGGGGAGCTGTTTTTT. Protein sequence: CASSTGGAGELFF.

The chain has TRBV27 and TRBJ1-1; no firm D call. The CDR3 runs to 15 residues. Looked up from germline, CDR1 is MNHEY and CDR2 is SMNVEV (reference sequence). The V and J ends lost 2 bases and 0 bases respectively, with 10 bases between them. As DNA, the CDR3 is TGTGCCAGCAGTTTAATACCGGGTATGAACACTGAAGCTTTCTTT. Translated, it gives CASSLIPGMNTEAFF.

The chain couples TRBV19 to TRBJ2-7, with 7 bases matching TRBD2. Per the germline V gene, CDR1 is LNHDA and CDR2 is SQIVND (reference sequence). This CDR3 comprises 15 residues. Unmatched junction bases numbered 6, after V lost 2 bases and J lost 2 bases. Here the CDR3 reads CASSIWGGETYEQYF. Here the CDR3 DNA reads TGTGCCAGTAGTATATGGGGAGGGGAGACCTACGAGCAGTACTTC.

J is TRBJ2-1 and V is TRBV21-1; the table's D call of TRBD1 was not tested on the DNA. TRBV21-1 has pseudogene status. CDR3 length: 13 amino acids. The CDR3 sequence: CASKRTVYNEQFF. As DNA, the CDR3 is TGTGCCAGCAAGAGGACAGTCTACAATGAGCAGTTCTTC.

In its sample, this clone was seen a few times. The rearrangement links TRBV3-1 (or the pseudogene TRBV3-2) to TRBJ2-1; possible D gene TRBD1, 7 bases. Trimming took off 3 bases at V and 1 base at J, with 10 bases between the two ends. Germline V gene lookup returns CDR1 LGHDT and CDR2 YNNKEL (reference sequence). The CDR3 runs 15 residues. CDR3 sequence: CASSQGGQSYNEQFF. DNA for the CDR3: TGTGCCAGCAGCCAGGGGGGACAGTCCTACAATGAGCAGTTCTTC.

The chain uses TRBV27 and TRBJ1-5; 7 bases agree with TRBD1. Germline V CDR1 and CDR2: MNHEY, SMNVEV (reference sequence). The CDR3 runs 15 residues. The J segment lost 6 bases and the V segment lost 5 bases, leaving 10 bases of the junction unmatched. CDR3 region: CASSVTGLLAQPQHF. CDR3 in DNA: TGTGCCAGCAGTGTGACAGGGTTGTTGGCTCAGCCCCAGCATTTT.

The V and J genes are TRBV7-2 and TRBJ1-5; D remains unclear. The CDR3 loop spans 16 amino acids. With 1 base removed from V and 0 bases from J, the gap between germline ends came to 10 bases. Germline-derived CDR1 and CDR2 are SGHTA and FQGNSA. CDR3 nucleotide sequence: TGTGCCAGCAGCTTAGATTTCCCCCTTAGCAATCAGCCCCAGCATTTT. It translates to CASSLDFPLSNQPQHF.

In this sample, this clone turned up a few times. The chain couples TRBV15 to TRBJ1-1, with D possibly being TRBD1 (5 bases). Germline V lookup: CDR1 LNHNV, CDR2 YYDKDF (reference sequence). CDR3 length: 15 amino acids. Between the trimmed V and J ends, which lost 0 bases and 5 bases, there was a span of 13 bases. CDR3 residues: CATSRDLTGGTEAFF. The CDR3, as DNA: TGTGCCACCAGCAGAGACTTGACCGGGGGTACTGAAGCTTTCTTT. Looking up the rest from reference TRBV15 and TRBJ1-1 gives the full variable domain: DAMVIQNPRYQVTQFGKPVTLSCSQTLNHNVMYWYQQKSSQAPKLLFHYYDKDFNNEADTPDNFQSRRPNTSFCFLDIRSPGLGDTAMYLCATSRDLTGGTEAFFGQGTRLTVV.

The genes are TRBV25-1 and TRBJ1-5; TRBD1 agrees at 7 bases. J was trimmed by 5 bases and V by 4 bases; bases with no gene match: 8. The CDR3 contains 15 residues. CDR1 MGHDK and CDR2 SYGVNS come from the germline V gene. The CDR3 loop is CASSVAGQGDQPQHF. CDR3 in DNA: TGTGCCAGCAGTGTGGCTGGGCAGGGGGATCAGCCCCAGCATTTT.

The chain combines TRBV5-4 with TRBJ2-3, with 9 nucleotides matching TRBD2. The CDR3 extends over 16 amino acids. The trim removed 4 bases at V and 1 base at J, leaving 7 bases unmatched. Germline V gives CDR1 SGHNT, CDR2 YYREEE (reference sequence). The CDR3 nucleotides are TGTGCCAGCAGCAGAAGAGCGGGGGGCCGCACAGATACGCAGTATTTT. It is translated as CASSRRAGGRTDTQYF. The full variable domain, in which reference TRBV5-4 and TRBJ2-3 provide the parts outside the CDR3, is ETGVTQSPTHLIKTRGQQVTLRCSSQSGHNTVSWYQQALGQGPQFIFQYYREEENGRGNFPPRFSGLQFPNYSSELNVNALELDDSALYLCASSRRAGGRTDTQYFGPGTRLTVL.

This clone was observed once. The chain couples TRBV4-1 to TRBJ1-1, with D tentatively TRBD1 (6 bases). V gave up 3 bases and J gave up 7 bases, with 15 bases separating them. CDR3 length equals 14 residues. CDR1 is MGHRA and CDR2 is YSYEKL in the germline V gene. The CDR3 DNA reads TGCGCCAGCAGCCAGACGGACGGGACATTTGAAGCTTTCTTT. It yields the protein CASSQTDGTFEAFF.

This chain links TRBV18 with TRBJ2-5, with TRBD2 matching 8 bases. V gave up 8 bases and J gave up 3 bases; unmatched junction bases: 5. The CDR3 length is 13 residues. Looked up from germline, CDR1 is KGHSH and CDR2 is LQKENI. CDR3 protein: CASTPGLEETQYF. CDR3 in DNA: TGTGCCAGCACCCCGGGACTAGAAGAGACCCAGTACTTC. Together with reference TRBV18 and TRBJ2-5, the CDR3 gives the full variable domain: NAGVMQNPRHLVRRRGQEARLRCSPMKGHSHVYWYRQLPEEGLKFMVYLQKENIIDESGMPKERFSAEFPKEGPSILRIQQVVRGDSAAYFCASTPGLEETQYFGPGTRLLVL.

CDR3 loop: CASRVTGGFNSPLHF. The CDR3 DNA is TGTGCCAGCAGGGTGACAGGGGGCTTTAATTCACCCCTCCACTTT. The rearrangement links TRBV14 to TRBJ1-6; 10 bases match TRBD1. The CDR3 sequence is 15 residues long. The germline V gene has CDR1 SGHDN and CDR2 FVKESK. The junction had 5 bases not matched to a gene; V was cut back by 6 bases and J by 6 bases.

J is TRBJ2-3 and V is TRBV12-5; 10 bases are shared with TRBD1. The J segment lost 5 bases and the V segment lost 3 bases, leaving 5 bases of the junction unmatched. The length of the CDR3 is 15 residues. Germline V gene data show CDR1 as LGHNT and CDR2 as FRNRAP. The CDR3 spells CASGLGQGVVDTQYF. The CDR3 coding sequence is TGTGCTAGTGGTTTAGGACAGGGGGTGGTAGATACGCAGTATTTT.

J is TRBJ2-1 and V is TRBV5-1; D uncertain. V lost 3 bases to trimming and J lost 6 bases, with 10 bases between them. This CDR3 is built from 13 residues. CDR1 is SGHRS, CDR2 YFSETQ, per germline. The CDR3 is CASSWAPINEQFF. The CDR3 nucleotides read TGCGCCAGCAGCTGGGCCCCAATCAATGAGCAGTTCTTC.

J is TRBJ1-1 and V is TRBV19; D is possibly TRBD1 (6 bases). Trimming cost V 6 bases and J 1 base, with 15 bases left between them. The CDR3 is 15 residues long. Germline CDR1 LNHDA, CDR2 SQIVND (reference sequence). The CDR3 here is CASSEPKQGNTEAFF. The CDR3, as DNA: TGTGCCAGTAGCGAGCCAAAACAGGGGAACACTGAAGCTTTCTTT.

V and J are TRBV19 and TRBJ1-2; 8 bases line up with TRBD1. Trimming cost V 5 bases and J 6 bases; bases outside gene matches: 8. Germline loops: CDR1 LNHDA, CDR2 SQIVND (reference sequence). CDR3 size: 14 residues. CDR3 coding DNA: TGTGCCAGTAGTGTACCGGGACAGGCACATGGCTACACCTTC. Its translation is CASSVPGQAHGYTF.

This clone has only a few counts. The CDR3 sequence: CSVPFGGGLGETQYF. The CDR3 DNA is TGCAGCGTTCCCTTTGGGGGGGGCCTTGGAGAGACCCAGTACTTC. The rearrangement joins TRBV29-1 to TRBJ2-5; perhaps TRBD2 as D (7 bases). The CDR3 has 15 amino acids. V was cut by 5 bases and J by 4 bases, with 20 bases left in between. The germline gives CDR1 SQVTM, CDR2 ANQGSEA.

The chain carries TRBV7-6 and TRBJ2-5; possibly TRBD1 for D (6 bases). The CDR3 extends over 15 amino acids. V was clipped by 5 bases and J by 7 bases, with 20 bases between them. Germline values: CDR1 SGHVS, CDR2 FNYEAQ. CDR3 residues: CASSPSPGQKGTQYF. DNA for the CDR3: TGTGCCAGCAGCCCCAGCCCGGGACAAAAAGGGACCCAGTACTTC.

V usage is TRBV6-4 and J usage is TRBJ1-1; D gene ambiguous. V was clipped by 0 bases and J by 9 bases, with 14 bases between them. This CDR3 contains 14 residues. Germline CDR1 and CDR2: MRHNA and SNTAGT. The CDR3 DNA is TGTGCCAGCAGTGACTCGGAGGAGAGGGCTAAAGCTTTCTTT. As protein: CASSDSEERAKAFF.